This section outlines one T cell receptor beta chain sequence together with its context. Its antigen is not known. The sample belongs to a study of cytomegalovirus exposure and HLA in healthy donors. The PCR used 60 Vbeta and 13 Jbeta primers. TCRdb's table, derived via immunoSEQ multiplex PCR, lists solely in-frame clones and lacks some. The sample lists about 160,000 clones; about 80% were seen once. Study observations and caveats: The later analysis indicated that the majority of CMV-associated TCR beta chains appeared HLA-restricted. Near-uniform donor sequencing depth was presumed by presence/absence analyses.

With V trimmed by 6 bases and J by 0 bases, 5 bases remained unmatched. This CDR3 is 15 amino acids long. The V gene's germline CDR1 is SGHRS and CDR2 YFSETQ. Sequenced: PBMCs. The TCR comes from a woman between 50 and 59 years old in good health and CMV-seropositive. The chain carries TRBV5-1 and TRBJ2-1, with 8 bases fitting TRBD2. The CDR3 region is CASTRGLASYNEQFF. CDR3 bases: TGCGCCAGCACCCGAGGACTAGCCTCCTACAATGAGCAGTTCTTC.